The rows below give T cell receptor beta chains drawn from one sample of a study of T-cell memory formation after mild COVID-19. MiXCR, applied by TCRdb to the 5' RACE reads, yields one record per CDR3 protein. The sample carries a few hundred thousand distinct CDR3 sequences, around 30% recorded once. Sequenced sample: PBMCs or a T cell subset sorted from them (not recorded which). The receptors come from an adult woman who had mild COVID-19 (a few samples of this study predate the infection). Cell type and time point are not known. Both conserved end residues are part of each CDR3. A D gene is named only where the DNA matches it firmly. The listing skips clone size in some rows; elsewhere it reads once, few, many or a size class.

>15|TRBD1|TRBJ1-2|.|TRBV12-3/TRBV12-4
TGTGCCAGCAGTTTGACAGGGGGCCGGACCTATGGCTACACCTTC
CASSLTGGRTYGYTF
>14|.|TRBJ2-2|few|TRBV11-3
TGTGCCAGTTCGAGGACAGCGAACACCGGGGAGCTGTTTTTT
CASSRTANTGELFF
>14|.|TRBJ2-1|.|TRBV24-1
TGTGCCACCAGAGGCCCGAGCTCCTACAATGAGCAGTTCTTC
CATRGPSSYNEQFF
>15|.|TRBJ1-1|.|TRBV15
TGTGCCACCAGAATCGGGACCCACCAGAACACTGAAGCTTTCTTT
CATRIGTHQNTEAFF
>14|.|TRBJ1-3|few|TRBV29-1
TGCAGCGTTGCGCAGGGACCCTCTGGAAACACCATATATTTT
CSVAQGPSGNTIYF
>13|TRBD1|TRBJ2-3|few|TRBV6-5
TGTGCCAGCAGACTGACAGGGACAGATACGCAGTATTTT
CASRLTGTDTQYF
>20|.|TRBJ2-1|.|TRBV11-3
TGTGCCAGCAGCTTAGACGGGTTGGGGCGGGATCAGGCCTCCTACAATGAGCAGTTCTTC
CASSLDGLGRDQASYNEQFF
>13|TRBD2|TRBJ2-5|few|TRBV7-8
TGTGCCAGCAGCCTGGGACTAGGCGCGACCCAGTACTTC
CASSLGLGATQYF
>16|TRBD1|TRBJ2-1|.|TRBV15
TGTGCCACCAGCAGAGATCGGGACAGGGGGCAGAATGAGCAGTTCTTC
CATSRDRDRGQNEQFF
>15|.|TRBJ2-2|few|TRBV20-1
TGCAGTGCTCGCGGGCTAGGTGGAGGCGCCGGGGAGCTGTTTTTT
CSARGLGGGAGELFF
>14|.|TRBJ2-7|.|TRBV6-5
TGTGCCAGCAGTCAGGACGGTGTCTCCTACGAGCAGTACTTC
CASSQDGVSYEQYF
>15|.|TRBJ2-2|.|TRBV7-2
TGTGCCAGCAGCTTAGCGCTTGGTTCAACCGGGGAGCTGTTTTTT
CASSLALGSTGELFF
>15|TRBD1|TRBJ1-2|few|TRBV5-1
TGCGCCAGCAGCTTGGCCCGGACAGGGCCTTATGGCTACACCTTC
CASSLARTGPYGYTF
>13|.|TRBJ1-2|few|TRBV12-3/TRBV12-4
TGTGCCAGCAAACGTCCAGGGAACTATGGCTACACCTTC
CASKRPGNYGYTF
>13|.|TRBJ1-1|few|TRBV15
TGTGCCACCAGCAGAGAACAGGGTGCTGAAGCTTTCTTT
CATSREQGAEAFF
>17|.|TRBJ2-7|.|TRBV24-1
TGTGCCACCAGTTCTCCGCCAGGCTCAGGGAAGGGCTACGAGCAGTACTTC
CATSSPPGSGKGYEQYF
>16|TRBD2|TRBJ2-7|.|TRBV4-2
TGTGCCAGCAGCCGGCCCTCTAGCGGGACCTCCTACGAGCAGTACTTC
CASSRPSSGTSYEQYF
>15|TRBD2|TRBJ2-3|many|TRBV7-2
TGTGCCAGCAGCATACGGACTAGCGGCACAGATACGCAGTATTTT
CASSIRTSGTDTQYF
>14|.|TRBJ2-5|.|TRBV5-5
TGTGCCAGCAGCTTGGATCTAGGATGGGAGACCCAGTACTTC
CASSLDLGWETQYF
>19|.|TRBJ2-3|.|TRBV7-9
TGTGCCAGCAGCTTGGACCCGGTTACGGATTCAGGCCTCCCAGATACGCAGTATTTT
CASSLDPVTDSGLPDTQYF
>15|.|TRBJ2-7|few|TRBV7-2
TGTGCCAGCAGCCAGACACCACCGGGAGCCTACGAGCAGTACTTC
CASSQTPPGAYEQYF
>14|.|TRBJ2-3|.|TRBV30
TGTGCCTGGAGTGTTAGTAGGAGCACAGATACGCAGTATTTT
CAWSVSRSTDTQYF
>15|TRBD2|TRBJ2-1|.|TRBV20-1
TGCAGTGCTAGATTTAGCGGGGGGTCTTACAATGAGCAGTTCTTC
CSARFSGGSYNEQFF
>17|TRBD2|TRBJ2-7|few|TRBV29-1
TGCAGCGTTGAAATAACGGGACTAGCGGGTCCACCCTACGAGCAGTACTTC
CSVEITGLAGPPYEQYF
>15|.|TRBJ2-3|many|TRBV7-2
TGTGCCAGCAGCTTAGACTTGCGCCTCACAGATACGCAGTATTTT
CASSLDLRLTDTQYF
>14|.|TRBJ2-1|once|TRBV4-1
TGCGCCAGCAGCCAAGGGTCGGTGCAAAAGGGGCAGTTCTTC
CASSQGSVQKGQFF
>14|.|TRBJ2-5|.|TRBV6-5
TGTGCCAGCAACTTACTAGGCGCGCAGGAGACCCAGTACTTC
CASNLLGAQETQYF